These 5 T cell receptor beta chains share one sample of origin, sequenced in a study of blood T cells in healthy people across ages. Alongside a J-beta primer mix, a sample-barcoded 5' primer served in a second PCR lasting roughly 6 to 11 cycles. TCRdb redid the calling of the 5' RACE reads with MiXCR, one entry per CDR3 protein. The sample holds under 2 million distinct CDR3 sequences, roughly 32% seen once. Input material: blood. Source of these receptors: a young woman in good health.

V and J are TRBV6-6 and TRBJ1-2; possibly TRBD1 for D (5 bases). Germline V CDR1 and CDR2: MNHNY, SVGAGI (reference sequence). Trimming shortened V by 1 base and J by 8 bases, and 20 bases separated the two germline ends. This CDR3 comprises 16 residues. CDR3 sequence reads: CASSYLGRDPQHGYTF. The CDR3 nucleotides are TGTGCCAGCAGTTACTTGGGCAGGGACCCGCAACACGGCTACACCTTC.

This clonotype was picked up one time. The chain joins TRBV10-1 to TRBJ2-3; no firm D call. The CDR3 is 16 amino acids. The V gene's germline CDR1 is WNHNN and CDR2 SYGVQD (reference sequence). Between the trimmed V and J ends, which lost 9 bases and 2 bases, there was a span of 21 bases. The CDR3: CARDALTFKVTDTQYF. DNA for the CDR3: TGCGCCAGGGACGCTTTGACATTCAAAGTCACAGATACGCAGTATTTT.

As regards this clonotype: A much larger clone sits a single nucleotide away, making a read error possible. V usage is TRBV29-1 and J usage is TRBJ2-1, with TRBD1 matching 10 bases. The J call may be in error: the DNA end matches TRBJ2-7 better. Germline V CDR1 and CDR2: SQVTM, ANQGSEA. The CDR3 loop spans 14 amino acids. The CDR3 DNA reads TGCAGCGTTGAGGGGGGACAGGGGAGGAATGAGCAGTACTTC. It codes for CSVEGGQGRNEQYF.

This clonotype turned up a few times. J is TRBJ1-2 and V is TRBV6-1, with TRBD1 identical over 7 bases. Trimming removed 3 bases from V and 6 bases from J; junction bases left unmatched: 4. The CDR3 is 13 amino acids. CDR1 MNHNS and CDR2 SASEGT come from the germline V gene. CDR3 protein: CASSENTGDGYTF. CDR3 DNA: TGTGCCAGCAGTGAGAACACAGGGGATGGCTACACCTTC.

The chain carries TRBV20-1 and TRBJ2-7; D is possibly TRBD1 (6 bases). The germline V gene has CDR1 DFQATT and CDR2 SNEGSKA (reference sequence). Deletions cut 4 bases from V and 0 bases from J, with 13 bases between. CDR3 length: 14 residues. CDR3 in amino acids: CSATGTRISYEQYF. Here the CDR3 DNA reads TGCAGTGCTACTGGGACAAGAATCTCCTACGAGCAGTACTTC.